These 9 T cell receptor beta chains came from one sample sequenced in a study of T-cell reconstitution after alpha-beta-depleted transplantation in children. Preparing the TCRbeta library involved the use of unique molecular identifiers. TCRdb re-analysed the PCR reads in MiXCR, keeping a single row per CDR3 protein. The repertoire consists of 600,000 or so distinct CDR3 sequences, with approximately 22% occurring once and the leading ten covering approximately 14%. The source material was PBMCs, mostly from graft donor cells, sampled 360 days after TCRalphabeta/CD19-depleted stem cell transplant. The source of these receptors is a boy less than two years old who had a stem cell transplant for acute myeloid leukemia, so the T cells may come from the graft donor.

The gene calls are TRBV20-1 and TRBJ2-7; unclear D gene. The CDR3 totals 10 residues. The ends were cut back, 6 bases at V and 2 bases at J, with 5 bases in the middle. Germline values: CDR1 DFQATT, CDR2 SNEGSKA (reference sequence). The CDR3 is CSAVPYEQYV. CDR3 DNA sequence: TGCAGTGCAGTCCCCTACGAGCAGTACGTC.

The chain carries TRBV6-1 and TRBJ2-7; tentatively, D is TRBD1 (5 bases). The CDR3 covers 16 residues. Deletions cut 2 bases from V and 0 bases from J, with 14 bases between. The germline gives CDR1 MNHNS, CDR2 SASEGT. The CDR3 sequence: CASSEYKGADSYEQYF. CDR3 in DNA: TGTGCCAGCAGTGAATATAAAGGGGCGGACTCCTACGAGCAGTACTTC.

The V and J genes are TRBV12-3 or TRBV12-4 and TRBJ2-1, with D possibly being TRBD1 (5 bases). Deletions cut 3 bases from V and 6 bases from J, with 9 bases between. This CDR3 has 13 residues. CDR3 sequence: CASSFSQGNEQFF. As DNA, the CDR3 is TGTGCCAGCAGTTTTTCTCAGGGCAATGAGCAGTTCTTC.

This clonotype was seen more than once but under ten times. The V and J genes are TRBV20-1 and TRBJ2-7; D possibly matches TRBD1 or TRBD2 (5 bases each). Trimming shortened V by 5 bases and J by 3 bases, and 11 bases separated the two germline ends. Germline V gene sequence: CDR1 DFQATT, CDR2 SNEGSKA (reference sequence). The CDR3 is 12 residues long. CDR3: CSAGDGLYEQYV. As DNA, the CDR3 is TGCAGTGCTGGGGACGGTCTCTACGAGCAGTACGTC.

The sample holds a few counts of this clonotype. The chain recombines TRBV24-1 with TRBJ1-5, with TRBD1 matching over 7 bases. The CDR3 runs 15 residues. The junction had 5 bases not matched to a gene; V was cut back by 2 bases and J by 5 bases. Germline V gene data show CDR1 as KGHDR and CDR2 as SFDVKD. CDR3 bases: TGTGCCACCAGTGATTCCCGACAGGGCCATCAGCCCCAGCATTTT. Translating gives CATSDSRQGHQPQHF.

This clonotype was seen many times. The V gene is TRBV12-3 or TRBV12-4, the J gene TRBJ1-2; 7 bases match TRBD1. Trimming cost V 5 bases and J 9 bases; bases outside gene matches: 9. The CDR3 extends over 13 amino acids. The CDR3 DNA is TGTGCCAGCAGTCGGGACAGTCAAGCCAGCTACACCTTC. Its protein product is CASSRDSQASYTF.

V is TRBV7-2 and J is TRBJ2-7; tentative D call: TRBD1 (6 bases). The V end was cut by 5 bases, the J end by 0 bases, with 11 bases between. The CDR3 covers 14 residues. CDR1 is SGHTA and CDR2 is FQGNSA in the germline V gene. CDR3 region: CASSAWTVSYEQYF. The CDR3 nucleotides read TGTGCCAGCAGCGCCTGGACAGTCTCCTACGAGCAGTACTTC.

This clonotype has just a few counts. The chain is built from TRBV6-5 and TRBJ1-5; 9 bases align to TRBD1. Trimming took 2 bases from V and 4 from J; bases not matched to a gene: 3. Germline V CDR1 and CDR2: MNHEY, SVGAGI. This CDR3 spans 15 amino acids. DNA for the CDR3: TGTGCCAGCAGTTACGGACAGGGGCGGAATCAGCCCCAGCATTTT. This codes for CASSYGQGRNQPQHF.

This clonotype was seen only a few times. The chain links TRBV7-2 to TRBJ2-2, with TRBD1 identical over 8 bases. Germline V gives CDR1 SGHTA, CDR2 FQGNSA. The junction had 6 bases not matched to a gene; V was cut back by 5 bases and J by 4 bases. The CDR3 has 15 amino acids. CDR3 sequence (DNA): TGTGCCAGCAGCCAGAACGGACAGGGCACCGGGGAGCTGTTTTTT. Translating it yields CASSQNGQGTGELFF. Based on the CDR3 plus reference TRBV7-2 and TRBJ2-2, the full variable domain is GAGVSQSPSNKVTEKGKDVELRCDPISGHTALYWYRQSLGQGLEFLIYFQGNSAPDKSGLPSDRFSAERTGGSVSTLTIQRTQQEDSAVYLCASSQNGQGTGELFFGEGSRLTVL.